These 22 T cell receptor beta chains came from one sample sequenced in a study of cytomegalovirus exposure and HLA in healthy donors (dated by TCRdb to 2015 to 2018). The library was built by means of the immunoSEQ multiplex PCR assay. For the multiplex PCR, a mixture combining 60 forward primers for TCR Vbeta segments and 13 reverse primers for TCR Jbeta segments was used. Held by TCRdb, this immuneACCESS table contains in-frame sequences only and omits some clones. Under half of the omission traces to an unresolved V gene where checked; the cause of the rest is unknown. The sample yields roughly 100,000 clones; around 85% were counted once. The ten largest clones capture approximately 6.9% of the sample. The specimen was PBMCs. The receptors derive from a man aged 30 to 45 in good health and CMV-seropositive.

The V call is TRBV13, the J call TRBJ1-1; a weak D match, TRBD1 (5 bases). The CDR3 covers 16 residues. The germline V and J ends were trimmed by 5 bases and 4 bases, with 20 bases remaining between them. Germline V gene sequence: CDR1 PRHDT, CDR2 FYEKMQ (reference sequence). DNA for the CDR3: TGTGCCAGCAGCCGACCGGGGGGAGATTGGGGCACTGAAGCTTTCTTT. Translation gives CASSRPGGDWGTEAFF.

The DNA of the CDR3 is TGTGCCAGCAGCTTAGGTAACAGGCCGAATTTCGATGGCTACACCTTC. Encoded protein: CASSLGNRPNFDGYTF. This rearrangement joins TRBV7-9 to TRBJ1-2; tentatively, D is TRBD1 (5 bases). V was cut by 1 base and J by 6 bases, with 18 bases left in between. The CDR3 consists of 16 residues. From germline, CDR1 is SEHNR and CDR2 FQNEAQ (reference sequence).

The V gene is TRBV7-2, the J gene TRBJ1-2; D ambiguous. The germline gives CDR1 SGHTA, CDR2 FQGNSA. Trimming shortened V by 0 bases and J by 4 bases, and 6 bases separated the two germline ends. The CDR3 consists of 13 residues. Here the CDR3 reads CASSLAPVYGYTF. The CDR3 nucleotides read TGTGCCAGCAGCTTAGCGCCAGTCTATGGCTACACCTTC.

The chain couples TRBV5-4 to TRBJ2-2; D is ambiguous. CDR3 size: 13 residues. Germline V lookup: CDR1 SGHNT, CDR2 YYREEE (reference sequence). V was cut by 6 bases and J by 3 bases, with 9 bases left in between. DNA of the CDR3: TGTGCCAGCAAGGCTAGAGACACCGGGGAGCTGTTTTTT. Translation: CASKARDTGELFF.

V gene TRBV7-2 combines with J gene TRBJ2-3; D not resolved. In germline, CDR1 is SGHTA, CDR2 FQGNSA. Trimming shortened V by 1 base and J by 13 bases, and 9 bases separated the two germline ends. The CDR3 consists of 11 residues. CDR3 nucleotides: TGTGCCAGCAGCTTAGGTCCAATCAAGTATTTT. It translates to CASSLGPIKYF.

Only a few counts were recorded for this clone. This sequence joins TRBV4-1 and TRBJ2-1, with TRBD1 as a possible D gene (6 bases). This CDR3 region has 15 residues. Trimming removed 3 bases at V and 9 bases at J, with 18 bases between. Germline CDR1 reads MGHRA; CDR2 reads YSYEKL. The CDR3, as DNA: TGCGCCAGCAGCCAGGGGGCGCGGAATCGGGGTGAGCAGTTCTTC. Protein sequence: CASSQGARNRGEQFF.

The chain has TRBV15 and TRBJ2-7; D is undetermined. Germline assignment: CDR1 LNHNV and CDR2 YYDKDF (reference sequence). V was pared by 8 bases and J by 1 base, with 6 bases between. The CDR3 runs to 11 residues. CDR3 residues: CATASSYEQYF. In nucleotides, the CDR3 is TGTGCCACCGCCAGTTCCTACGAGCAGTACTTC.

The V gene is TRBV4-2, the J gene TRBJ2-3, with 14 bases lining up with TRBD2. The CDR3 runs to 18 residues. V shed 7 bases, J shed 1 base, and the junction held 10 bases outside the gene matches. CDR1 and CDR2 (germline): LGHNA, YNFKEQ. The CDR3 here is CASTKTSGGAVGTDTQYF. CDR3 in DNA: TGTGCCAGCACCAAGACTAGCGGGGGGGCAGTAGGCACAGATACGCAGTATTTT.

The V gene is TRBV4-2, the J gene TRBJ2-5; no definite D call. In germline, CDR1 is LGHNA, CDR2 YNFKEQ. This CDR3 has 13 residues. Deletions cut 4 bases from V and 4 bases from J, with 10 bases between. CDR3 sequence (DNA): TGTGCCAGCAGCCCAGAGGTCGGAGAGACCCAGTACTTC. Encoded protein: CASSPEVGETQYF.

The V call is TRBV27, the J call TRBJ1-1; tentatively, D is TRBD1 (5 bases). The ends were cut back, 5 bases at V and 4 bases at J, with 11 bases in the middle. The CDR3 length is 13 residues. Per the germline V gene, CDR1 is MNHEY and CDR2 is SMNVEV (reference sequence). CDR3 protein: CASSPLRGTEAFF. DNA for the CDR3: TGTGCCAGCAGTCCCTTAAGGGGCACTGAAGCTTTCTTT.

The chain links TRBV9 to TRBJ2-5; TRBD2 matches 10 bases. The germline gives CDR1 SGDLS, CDR2 YYNGEE. With 0 bases clipped from V and 0 bases from J, the junction kept 8 bases outside the gene matches. The CDR3 has 18 residues. CDR3 coding DNA: TGTGCCAGCAGCGTAGTCGATAGCGGGGGGCCTAACCAAGAGACCCAGTACTTC. Amino acid sequence: CASSVVDSGGPNQETQYF.

Remarks on this clone: This same CDR3 is encoded by further DNA sequences in the sample. The V call is TRBV27, the J call TRBJ2-2; 8 bases align to TRBD1. This CDR3 has 14 amino acids. The J segment lost 0 bases and the V segment lost 6 bases, leaving 0 bases of the junction unmatched. In germline, CDR1 is MNHEY, CDR2 SMNVEV (reference sequence). CDR3 region: CASRGQANTGELFF. CDR3 bases: TGTGCCAGCAGGGGACAGGCGAACACCGGGGAGCTGTTTTTT.

The CDR3 DNA reads TGTGCCAGCAGCTTGGGACTAGATTATGAGCAGTTCTTC. It encodes CASSLGLDYEQFF. The chain uses TRBV7-3 and TRBJ2-1; 8 bases line up with TRBD2. Germline values: CDR1 SGHTA, CDR2 FQGTGA. The CDR3 contains 13 residues. With 3 bases clipped from V and 8 bases from J, the junction kept 3 bases outside the gene matches. Using reference TRBV7-3 and TRBJ2-1 for the parts outside the CDR3, the full variable domain is GAGVSQTPSNKVTEKGKYVELRCDPISGHTALYWYRQSLGQGPEFLIYFQGTGAADDSGLPNDRFFAVRPEGSVSTLKIQRTERGDSAVYLCASSLGLDYEQFFGPGTRLTVL.

The chain has TRBV28 and TRBJ1-2; 11 bases fit TRBD1. Looked up from germline, CDR1 is MDHEN and CDR2 is SYDVKM. V was pared by 1 base and J by 10 bases, with 17 bases of the junction left unmatched. The CDR3 totals 18 residues. CDR3 DNA sequence: TGTGCCAGCAGTTTATTTGAATGGACAGGGGGCCTTGCGTACGTCTACACCTTC. Residues: CASSLFEWTGGLAYVYTF.

The chain couples TRBV10-3 to TRBJ1-1, with 9 bases lining up with TRBD1. CDR1 is ENHRY, CDR2 SYGVKD, per germline. CDR3 length equals 16 residues. Losses at the gene ends were 10 bases for V and 0 bases for J; bases not matched to a gene: 12. The CDR3, as DNA: TGTGCCACCGACCCGGGACAGGGCGACATGAACACTGAAGCTTTCTTT. Translation: CATDPGQGDMNTEAFF.

The chain couples TRBV19 to TRBJ1-1; 8 bases fit TRBD1. The CDR3 runs to 16 residues. V shed 4 bases and J 1 base; nucleotides not matched to a gene: 8. Germline CDR1 reads LNHDA; CDR2 reads SQIVND (reference sequence). In DNA, the CDR3 is TGTGCCAGTAGTACCACCCGGACAGGGACGAACACTGAAGCTTTCTTT. Translation gives CASSTTRTGTNTEAFF.

This clone was recorded once. V and J are TRBV5-1 and TRBJ2-7; TRBD1 might be the D (6 bases). CDR3 size: 11 residues. CDR1 is SGHRS and CDR2 is YFSETQ in the germline V gene. The germline V and J ends were trimmed by 4 bases and 7 bases, with 9 bases remaining between them. CDR3 loop: CASSLGQEQYF. CDR3 DNA: TGCGCCAGCAGCCTCGGACAGGAGCAGTACTTC. The full variable domain, rest sourced from reference TRBV5-1 and TRBJ2-7, is KAGVTQTPRYLIKTRGQQVTLSCSPISGHRSVSWYQQTPGQGLQFLFEYFSETQRNKGNFPGRFSGRQFSNSRSEMNVSTLELGDSALYLCASSLGQEQYFGPGTRLTVT.

The genes are TRBV2 and TRBJ2-3; 10 nucleotides line up with TRBD2. Germline-derived CDR1 and CDR2 are SNHLY and FYNNEI. The CDR3 is made up of 14 amino acids. The V segment lost 3 bases and the J segment 10 bases; nucleotides outside the gene matches: 7. The CDR3 loop reads CASSESSGGRAQYF. CDR3 bases: TGTGCCAGCAGTGAGTCTAGCGGGGGTAGAGCGCAGTATTTT.

The chain is built from TRBV2 and TRBJ2-7; TRBD1 matches 10 bases. This CDR3 is built from 14 residues. V gave up 5 bases and J gave up 4 bases; unmatched junction bases: 5. From germline, CDR1 is SNHLY and CDR2 FYNNEI. The CDR3 is CASSPPGQGYEQYF. The CDR3 DNA is TGTGCCAGCAGTCCCCCGGGACAGGGGTACGAGCAGTACTTC.

The chain employs TRBV18 and TRBJ2-3; 7 bases fit TRBD1. The CDR3 is 15 amino acids. Losses at the gene ends were 1 base for V and 5 bases for J; bases not matched to a gene: 6. Per the germline V gene, CDR1 is KGHSH and CDR2 is LQKENI. The DNA of the CDR3 is TGTGCCAGCTCACCACGGTCAGGGGGATTAGATACGCAGTATTTT. This gives the protein CASSPRSGGLDTQYF.

V usage is TRBV9 and J usage is TRBJ2-3; 14 bases are shared with TRBD2. The CDR3 has 17 residues. Germline V gene lookup returns CDR1 SGDLS and CDR2 YYNGEE. V dropped 0 bases and J dropped 5; count of bases not matched to a gene: 5. CDR3 protein: CASSVATTSGGGDTQYF. The CDR3 region has the DNA TGTGCCAGCAGCGTAGCGACGACTAGCGGGGGGGGAGATACGCAGTATTTT. The full variable domain, in which reference TRBV9 and TRBJ2-3 provide the parts outside the CDR3, is DSGVTQTPKHLITATGQRVTLRCSPRSGDLSVYWYQQSLDQGLQFLIQYYNGEERAKGNILERFSAQQFPDLHSELNLSSLELGDSALYFCASSVATTSGGGDTQYFGPGTRLTVL.

The chain combines TRBV2 with TRBJ1-5, with 9 bases matching TRBD1. Trimming at V came to 1 base and at J to 9 bases, leaving 7 bases not matched to a gene. CDR1 is SNHLY, CDR2 FYNNEI, per germline. The CDR3 has 15 residues. The chain's CDR3 is CASSEGGQGSAPQHF. The CDR3 DNA reads as TGTGCCAGCAGTGAAGGGGGACAGGGATCAGCGCCCCAGCATTTT.